This T cell receptor (beta chain) was sequenced in a study of PD-L1 blockade in urothelial cancer. Looking at the study overall: About nine tenths of the roughly 29 patients comprised males who had bladder-origin urothelial cancer.

Patients in the study were battling locally advanced or metastatic urothelial carcinoma. V lost 5 bases, J lost 4 bases, and 6 bases stayed unmatched. Per the germline V gene, CDR1 is SEHNR and CDR2 is FQNEAQ (reference sequence). This CDR3 region has 15 residues. Measured with immunoSEQ multiplex PCR; TCRdb has only the in-frame clones, and not every one. In the table there are roughly 62,000 clones, roughly four fifths of which are singletons. The chain joins TRBV7-9 to TRBJ2-2, with TRBD2 matching 8 bases. The TCR comes from a man between 65 and 80 years old with urothelial cancer. Material: PBMCs, obtained around atezolizumab (anti-PD-L1) treatment. The CDR3: CASSPGLGSTGELFF. Written as DNA, the CDR3 is TGTGCCAGCAGCCCGGGACTAGGGAGCACCGGGGAGCTGTTTTTT.